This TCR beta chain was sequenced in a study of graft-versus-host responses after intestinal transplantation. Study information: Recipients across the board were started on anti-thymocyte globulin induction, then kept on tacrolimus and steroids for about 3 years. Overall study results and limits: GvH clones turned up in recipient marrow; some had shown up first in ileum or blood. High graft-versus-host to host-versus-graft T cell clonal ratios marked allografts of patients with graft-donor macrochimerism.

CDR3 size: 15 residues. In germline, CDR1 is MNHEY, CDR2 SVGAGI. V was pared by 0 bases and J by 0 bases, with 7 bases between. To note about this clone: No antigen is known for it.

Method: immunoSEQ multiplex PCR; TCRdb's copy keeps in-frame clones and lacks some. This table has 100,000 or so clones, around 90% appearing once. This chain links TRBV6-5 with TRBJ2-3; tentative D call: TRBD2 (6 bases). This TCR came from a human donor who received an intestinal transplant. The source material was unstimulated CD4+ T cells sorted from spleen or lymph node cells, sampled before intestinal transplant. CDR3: CASSYSGTSTDTQYF. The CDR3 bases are TGTGCCAGCAGTTACTCTGGGACTAGCACAGATACGCAGTATTTT.